This TCR beta chain was captured by sequencing in a study of blood T cell repertoires in COVID-19. Study background: Acute and convalescent COVID-19 specimens originated in the United States, Italy and Spain. T cells, B-cell-depleted T cells, or PBMCs provided the cDNA or gDNA that served as material.

Source study methods: Amplification from reference gene primers served as the basis for estimated nucleated cell counts. Here immunoSEQ multiplex PCR was the method, and the copy in TCRdb shows in-frame clones only, minus some. D and trimming come from the DNA, and the V and J calls and clone size come from that table. The data contain fewer than 40,000 clones, more than 85% of them singletons. CDR1 is MNHEY and CDR2 is SMNVEV in the germline V gene (reference sequence). The CDR3 is 15 amino acids. Trimming removed 3 bases from V and 0 bases from J, with 11 bases in between. Sequenced: peripheral blood. This sequence originates from an elderly woman with active or convalescent COVID-19. V usage is TRBV27 and J usage is TRBJ1-1; TRBD1 might be the D (5 bases). The CDR3 DNA follows: TGTGCCAGCAGTTTCTTGGACAATATGAACACTGAAGCTTTCTTT. Translating it yields CASSFLDNMNTEAFF.